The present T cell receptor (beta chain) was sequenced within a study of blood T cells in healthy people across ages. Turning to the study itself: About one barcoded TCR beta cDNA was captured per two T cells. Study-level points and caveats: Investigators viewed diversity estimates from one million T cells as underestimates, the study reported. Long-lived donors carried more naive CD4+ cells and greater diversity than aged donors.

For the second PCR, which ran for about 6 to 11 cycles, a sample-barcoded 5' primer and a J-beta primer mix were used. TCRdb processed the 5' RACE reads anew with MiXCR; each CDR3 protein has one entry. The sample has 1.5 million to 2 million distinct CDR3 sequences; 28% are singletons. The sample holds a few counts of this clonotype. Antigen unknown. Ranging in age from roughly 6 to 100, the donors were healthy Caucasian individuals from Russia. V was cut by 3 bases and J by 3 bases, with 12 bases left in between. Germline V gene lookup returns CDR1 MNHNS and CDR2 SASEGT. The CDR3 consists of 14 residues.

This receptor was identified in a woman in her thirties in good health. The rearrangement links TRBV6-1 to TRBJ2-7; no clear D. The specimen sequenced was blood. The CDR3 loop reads CASSEVSAVYEQYF. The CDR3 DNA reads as TGTGCCAGCAGTGAGGTCTCGGCGGTCTACGAGCAGTACTTC.